Following are 7 T cell receptor beta chains from one sample sequenced in a study of T cells after yellow fever vaccination (dated by TCRdb to the late 2010s). Libraries were made using 5' RACE. The data were produced on an Illumina HiSeq 2500. TCRdb reprocessing: public reads trimmed at Q25 with fastp, clones called with MiXCR, in-frame beta chains kept. Every entry covers one CDR3 protein and lists the most common genes and DNA from its rows. In all, the sample holds a few hundred thousand distinct CDR3 sequences, and more than 8.5% of those were seen once. The ten largest clones add up to 15% to 20% of the sample. Sample treatment or condition, as interpreted from the label and publication: live attenuated yellow fever vaccine strain. Specimen: PBMCs, collected on the day of the first yellow fever vaccination. Receptor source: a young man who received the YFV17D yellow fever vaccine.

This clonotype has a handful of counts. V is TRBV5-1 and J is TRBJ2-1; D is unclear. This CDR3 spans 15 amino acids. Germline V gene data show CDR1 as SGHRS and CDR2 as YFSETQ. The V end was cut by 1 base, the J end by 0 bases, with 8 bases between. CDR3 sequence reads: CASSLFVSSYNEQFF. The CDR3 DNA reads as TGCGCCAGCAGCTTGTTTGTGAGCTCCTACAATGAGCAGTTCTTC.

This chain joins TRBV5-4 and TRBJ2-5; TRBD2 agrees at 13 bases. The CDR3 covers 16 residues. J was trimmed by 3 bases and V by 5 bases; bases with no gene match: 7. Germline CDR1 reads SGHNT; CDR2 reads YYREEE (reference sequence). CDR3 DNA: TGTGCCAGCAGTAAATCAGGACTAGCGGGGGAAGAGACCCAGTACTTC. Protein sequence: CASSKSGLAGEETQYF.

In this sample, this clonotype turned up a few times. J is TRBJ2-7 and V is TRBV28; D unresolved. Per germline, CDR1 MDHEN and CDR2 SYDVKM. With 7 bases removed from V and 0 bases from J, the gap between germline ends came to 16 bases. The length of the CDR3 is 15 residues. CDR3 in DNA: TGTGCCAGCACCTCAAGAAAAGGAGACTCCTACGAGCAGTACGTC. Its translation is CASTSRKGDSYEQYV.

This chain connects TRBV24-1 to TRBJ2-7, with D perhaps assigned TRBD1 or TRBD2 (5 bases each). V was clipped by 7 bases and J by 1 base, with 13 bases between them. The CDR3 is made up of 14 amino acids. In germline, CDR1 is KGHDR, CDR2 SFDVKD. CDR3 residues: CATRPPGPSYEQYF. The CDR3, as DNA: TGTGCCACCAGGCCCCCGGGGCCATCCTACGAGCAGTACTTC.

The chain carries TRBV9 and TRBJ2-4, with 11 bases that match TRBD2. V lost 0 bases and J lost 0; bases outside the gene matches: 5. This CDR3 comprises 18 residues. Germline CDR1 and CDR2: SGDLS and YYNGEE. CDR3 DNA sequence: TGTGCCAGCAGCGTAGGGCTAGCGGGGGGACTAGCCAAAAACATTCAGTACTTC. Translation: CASSVGLAGGLAKNIQYF.

A few counts support this clonotype. The chain is built from TRBV9 and TRBJ2-2, with 7 bases aligning to TRBD2. V gave up 5 bases and J gave up 6 bases; unmatched junction bases: 4. Germline values: CDR1 SGDLS, CDR2 YYNGEE. CDR3 length: 13 residues. CDR3 protein: CASSQGGAGELFF. In nucleotides, the CDR3 is TGTGCCAGCAGTCAGGGAGGGGCCGGGGAGCTGTTTTTT. Based on the CDR3 plus reference TRBV9 and TRBJ2-2, the full variable domain is DSGVTQTPKHLITATGQRVTLRCSPRSGDLSVYWYQQSLDQGLQFLIQYYNGEERAKGNILERFSAQQFPDLHSELNLSSLELGDSALYFCASSQGGAGELFFGEGSRLTVL.

This clonotype was found a few times. The rearrangement uses TRBV7-9 and TRBJ2-3, with 8 bases aligning to TRBD2. CDR1 is SEHNR and CDR2 is FQNEAQ in the germline V gene (reference sequence). The CDR3 has 15 amino acids. The ends lost 8 bases at V and 5 bases at J; junction bases unmatched: 12. The CDR3 protein is CASPLGGGLEDTQYF. CDR3 in DNA: TGTGCCAGCCCTCTGGGCGGGGGGCTGGAAGATACGCAGTATTTT.